These 2 T cell receptor beta chains were all obtained from the same sample, sequenced in a study of response to subunit inactivated influenza vaccine. TCRdb passed the RT-PCR reads through MiXCR, listing each CDR3 protein once. The sample holds fewer than 650,000 distinct CDR3 sequences, 13% seen once. The starting material was PBMCs from blood, obtained more than 35 days after vaccination. The receptors here all came from a man aged 50 to 60 who received an inactivated influenza vaccine.

This chain connects TRBV6-5 to TRBJ2-2; maybe TRBD2 (5 bases). The V gene's germline CDR1 is MNHEY and CDR2 SVGAGI. V was pared by 11 bases and J by 6 bases, with 10 bases between. The CDR3 spans 11 residues. The CDR3 loop reads CAVLVSGELFF. DNA for the CDR3: TGTGCCGTACTAGTCTCCGGGGAGCTGTTTTTT.

In its sample, this clonotype was seen a few times. V and J are TRBV18 and TRBJ1-1, with a weak D call TRBD1 (5 bases). V dropped 6 bases and J dropped 3 bases, with 14 bases sitting between them. This CDR3 has 14 residues. Germline values: CDR1 KGHSH, CDR2 LQKENI. CDR3 in amino acids: CASSPRGADTEAFF. In DNA, the CDR3 is TGTGCCAGCTCCCCGAGGGGTGCGGACACTGAAGCTTTCTTT.